This T cell receptor beta chain emerged from a study of blood T cell repertoires in COVID-19 (dated by TCRdb to about 2020). Describing the broader study: Samples from collaborators originated in the United States, Italy and Spain and spanned both the acute and convalescent phases of COVID-19. The repertoires were released in a freely available public database intended as a resource for research on the immune response to SARS-CoV-2. Samples were obtained from the ongoing ImmuneRACE study (first 160 participants) and from some 1,200 subjects provided by 6 global collaborators. The material from the prospective study consisted of cDNA or gDNA derived from T cells, B-cell-depleted T cells, or PBMCs. Where HLA class I and class II types were available, the types were taken from metadata supplied by the sample provider, not from assay-based typing. Nearly every sample came with metadata listing a de-identified subject ID, COVID-19 status, age in years and sex. Subjects who had been exposed to COVID-19, were actively infected with it, or had recovered from it provided the deeply sampled blood TCRbeta repertoires that made up the dataset.

Findings and caveats that apply to the study as a whole: The amount of clinical and demographic metadata varied by source and participant and was provided uncurated.

Participants in the prospective study were enrolled through a virtual design, were aged about 18 to 100 years, and lived in under 25 United States geographic areas. In the prospective study, participants were assigned to cohorts based on the clinical history participants reported in a screening survey and a study questionnaire. Recovered participants in ImmuneRACE Cohort 3 were defined by two consecutive negative NP/OP PCR tests, clearance by a healthcare professional, or resolution of symptoms. Mobile phlebotomists in the prospective study collected whole blood, serum and a nasopharyngeal or oropharyngeal swab from every participant. Over a roughly two-month period, participants in the prospective study had the option of providing additional blood draws and questionnaires. Prospective study blood samples were shipped either frozen or at room temperature before DNA extraction. As to this clone: This receptor's antigen is unknown. Per-base quality was not reported, and no clone a single base away is much larger than it.

The immunoSEQ Assay, a bias-controlled multiplex PCR, was used to amplify TCRbeta CDR3 regions from genomic DNA. On the study's bioinformatics: The number of nucleated cells in each sample was estimated from the amplification of reference gene primers within the assay. To quantify the absolute abundance of each unique TCRbeta CDR3 rearrangement, sequence reads were collapsed and filtered. For each sample, productive Simpson clonality was calculated by taking the square root of Simpson's diversity index across productive rearrangements. The table comes from immuneACCESS by way of TCRdb, which keeps in-frame sequences with V and J called. Part of the clones is missing from these tables; in studies checked, under half for an unresolved V gene and the rest for unknown reasons. D and trimming come from the DNA, and the V and J calls and clone size come from that table. Counted in this sample were about 140,000 clones; around 87% of them appeared once. The ten largest clones add up to about 11% of the sample.

Measured from the cysteine to the phenylalanine, the CDR3 is 14 residues long. CDR3 DNA only is kept here, 42 bases in frame from base 1. Source material: PBMCs or T cells enriched from blood (not recorded which). The TCR originated in a man in his 60s who had recovered from COVID-19. The receptor chain draws on TRBV21-1 and TRBJ1-4; TRBD1 is the table's D call, not checked against the DNA. TRBV21-1 is labeled a pseudogene. The base sequence is TGTGCCAGCAGCGGAGTACAGGGTTATGAAAAACTGTTTTTT. This codes for CASSGVQGYEKLFF.